This T cell receptor beta chain was recorded in a study of control samples from healthy donors and cancer patients. TCRdb's table, derived via immunoSEQ multiplex PCR, lists solely in-frame clones and lacks some. Here the sample spans under 75,000 clones, over 75% being singletons. This CDR3 is 16 amino acids long. The V and J ends lost 2 bases and 5 bases respectively, with 17 bases between them. Germline values: CDR1 MNHGY, CDR2 SAAAGT. V usage is TRBV6-8 and J usage is TRBJ2-3; TRBD1 or TRBD2 may be the D gene (8 bases each). The receptor was isolated from a woman aged 45 to 65 with colorectal cancer. The material sequenced was PBMCs. The CDR3 DNA follows: TGTGCCAGCAGTTACGGAGCGGGAGACAGGGGAGATACGCAGTATTTT. It yields the protein CASSYGAGDRGDTQYF.